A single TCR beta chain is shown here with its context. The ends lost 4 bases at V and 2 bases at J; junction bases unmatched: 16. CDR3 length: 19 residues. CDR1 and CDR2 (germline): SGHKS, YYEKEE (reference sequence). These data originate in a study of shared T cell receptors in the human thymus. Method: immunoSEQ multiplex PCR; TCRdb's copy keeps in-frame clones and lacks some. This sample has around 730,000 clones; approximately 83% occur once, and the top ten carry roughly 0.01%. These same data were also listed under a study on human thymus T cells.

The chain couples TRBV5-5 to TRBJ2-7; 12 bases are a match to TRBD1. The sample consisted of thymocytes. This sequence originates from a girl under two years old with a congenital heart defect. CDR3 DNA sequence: TGTGCCAGCAGCAGGGGGGACAGGGGGCCAAAACCTACCCCCTACGAGCAGTACTTC. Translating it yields CASSRGDRGPKPTPYEQYF.